These 23 T cell receptor beta chains were sequenced from one sample in a study of shared clonotypes between healthy human individuals. Libraries were prepared by immunoSEQ multiplex PCR; TCRdb keeps only in-frame clonotypes and omits some of them. The repertoire consists of about 2.3 million clones, with 85% to 95% occurring once and the leading ten covering 0.35% to 0.5%. Sequencing was performed on naive CD4+ T cells from PBMCs. The subset: CD45RA+ positively selected. The receptors stem from a man aged 18-30 years in good health. Some clones in this sample may be carry-over from other donors' samples.

This clone was seen more than once but under ten times. This chain uses TRBV18 with TRBJ1-1; D is perhaps TRBD1 (6 bases). Germline lookup yields CDR1 KGHSH and CDR2 LQKENI. V lost 5 bases and J 2 bases, leaving 9 bases between the germline ends. The CDR3 consists of 13 residues. For the CDR3, the DNA is TGTGCCAGCTCAGCCAGGGGAAACACTGAAGCTTTCTTT. As protein: CASSARGNTEAFF.

V and J are TRBV9 and TRBJ1-6; TRBD1 matches 7 bases. CDR3 length: 13 amino acids. With 5 bases clipped from V and 4 bases from J, the junction kept 0 bases outside the gene matches. Germline V gene sequence: CDR1 SGDLS, CDR2 YYNGEE. The CDR3 reads CASRTGYNSPLHF. Here the CDR3 DNA reads TGTGCCAGCAGGACAGGGTATAATTCACCCCTCCACTTT.

The chain links TRBV6-1 to TRBJ2-1, with 13 bases that match TRBD2. Germline CDR1 is MNHNS and CDR2 is SASEGT. V gave up 4 bases and J gave up 7 bases; unmatched junction bases: 7. The CDR3 contains 16 residues. CDR3 coding DNA: TGTGCCAGCAGTGTCCAACTAGCGGGAGGGGATAATGAGCAGTTCTTC. As protein: CASSVQLAGGDNEQFF.

This sequence joins TRBV30 and TRBJ2-3; D is ambiguous. V was cut by 3 bases and J by 3 bases, with 4 bases left in between. The length of the CDR3 is 11 residues. CDR1 GTSNPN and CDR2 SVGIG come from the germline V gene (reference sequence). The CDR3: CAWRATDTQYF. As DNA, the CDR3 is TGTGCCTGGAGGGCGACAGATACGCAGTATTTT. Full variable domain (missing parts from reference TRBV30 and TRBJ2-3): SQTIHQWPATLVQPVGSPLSLECTVEGTSNPNLYWYRQAAGRGLQLLFYSVGIGQISSEVPQNLSASRPQDRQFILSSKKLLLSDSGFYLCAWRATDTQYFGPGTRLTVL.

V and J are TRBV30 and TRBJ1-3; D gene ambiguous. Germline loops: CDR1 GTSNPN, CDR2 SVGIG (reference sequence). The CDR3 has 12 amino acids. V was trimmed by 7 bases and J by 5 bases, leaving 12 bases between them. CDR3 in amino acids: CAYEWARNTIYF. The DNA for the CDR3 is TGTGCCTACGAGTGGGCCAGAAACACCATATATTTT. The full variable domain, with the rest looked up from reference TRBV30 and TRBJ1-3, is SQTIHQWPATLVQPVGSPLSLECTVEGTSNPNLYWYRQAAGRGLQLLFYSVGIGQISSEVPQNLSASRPQDRQFILSSKKLLLSDSGFYLCAYEWARNTIYFGEGSWLTVV.

The CDR3 DNA is TGTGCCAGCAGACCGGGAGTAAGTCAGCCCCAGCATTTT. This encodes CASRPGVSQPQHF. The chain couples TRBV6-1 to TRBJ1-5; no clear D. The ends were cut back, 6 bases at V and 6 bases at J, with 12 bases in the middle. CDR1 and CDR2 (germline): MNHNS, SASEGT. This CDR3 is 13 amino acids long.

J is TRBJ2-7 and V is TRBV10-3, with D maybe TRBD1 (6 bases). Per the germline V gene, CDR1 is ENHRY and CDR2 is SYGVKD. The CDR3 loop spans 17 amino acids. V dropped 4 bases and J dropped 0 bases, with 19 bases sitting between them. In DNA form, the CDR3 reads TGTGCCATCAGTGTCTCTGGGACAAGGACCTACTCCTACGAGCAGTACTTC. It is translated as CAISVSGTRTYSYEQYF.

The rearrangement links TRBV4-1 to TRBJ2-2; D not resolved. From germline, CDR1 is MGHRA and CDR2 YSYEKL. The V end was cut by 3 bases, the J end by 6 bases, with 20 bases between. This CDR3 is built from 17 residues. Written as DNA, the CDR3 is TGCGCCAGCAGCCACGTAACGCCCAAGACGGTCTCCGGGGAGCTGTTTTTT. This sequence encodes CASSHVTPKTVSGELFF.

The chain recombines TRBV28 with TRBJ1-2, with a possible D match to TRBD1 (5 bases). Germline V lookup: CDR1 MDHEN, CDR2 SYDVKM. This CDR3 region has 13 residues. The V and J ends lost 5 bases and 13 bases respectively, with 20 bases between them. CDR3 loop: CASSISTARPATF. In nucleotides, the CDR3 is TGTGCCAGCAGTATCTCGACAGCTCGACCTGCCACCTTC.

The rearrangement uses TRBV28 and TRBJ2-7; D gene uncertain. The V end was cut by 3 bases, the J end by 9 bases, with 12 bases between. Per germline, CDR1 MDHEN and CDR2 SYDVKM. This CDR3 comprises 12 residues. Here the CDR3 reads CASSLPLGWQYF. The CDR3 DNA reads TGTGCCAGCAGTTTGCCCTTAGGATGGCAGTACTTC.

V is TRBV29-1 and J is TRBJ2-7; D not resolved. The CDR3 length is 13 residues. The germline V gene has CDR1 SQVTM and CDR2 ANQGSEA. Trimming stripped 4 bases from V and 0 bases from J, with 10 bases between. In DNA form, the CDR3 reads TGCAGCGTTGCTAGGACCCTCTCCTACGAGCAGTACTTC. It is translated as CSVARTLSYEQYF.

With regard to this clone: This CDR3 is also generated by other DNA sequences in the sample. CDR3 residues: CASSPRETQYF. The CDR3 region has the DNA TGTGCCAGCTCACCACGCGAGACCCAGTACTTC. The chain combines TRBV18 with TRBJ2-5; no firm D call. The CDR3 loop spans 11 amino acids. CDR1 is KGHSH, CDR2 LQKENI, per germline. Between the trimmed V and J ends, which lost 1 base and 5 bases, there was a span of 2 bases.

The chain links TRBV11-2 to TRBJ2-1; D not certain. V shed 5 bases and J shed 10 bases, with 15 bases lying between them. CDR1 is SGHAT and CDR2 is FQNNGV in the germline V gene. The CDR3 runs 13 residues. The CDR3 nucleotides are TGTGCCAGCAGCCAAATCCGAACCAAGGAGCAGTTCTTC. Its protein product is CASSQIRTKEQFF.

The chain employs TRBV5-1 and TRBJ2-7; 7 positions match TRBD2. V lost 0 bases to trimming and J lost 4 bases; unmatched junction nucleotides: 4. This CDR3 has 14 residues. The V gene's germline CDR1 is SGHRS and CDR2 YFSETQ. The CDR3: CASSLELATYEQYF. CDR3 sequence (DNA): TGCGCCAGCAGCTTGGAACTAGCGACGTACGAGCAGTACTTC.

The J gene is TRBJ1-1, the V gene TRBV27, with 9 positions matching TRBD1. J lost 5 bases, V lost 5 bases, and 9 bases had no gene match. The V gene's germline CDR1 is MNHEY and CDR2 SMNVEV (reference sequence). The CDR3 covers 15 residues. DNA of the CDR3: TGTGCCAGCAGTCCCGGGACAGGGAGAAAAACTGAAGCTTTCTTT. Its translation is CASSPGTGRKTEAFF.

The gene calls are TRBV9 and TRBJ2-5; D is undetermined. The CDR3 sequence is 13 residues long. In germline, CDR1 is SGDLS, CDR2 YYNGEE. Trimming took off 4 bases at V and 5 bases at J, with 12 bases between the two ends. CDR3 sequence reads: CASSRSGPETQYF. CDR3 sequence (DNA): TGTGCCAGCAGCCGTAGTGGGCCGGAGACCCAGTACTTC.

The chain joins TRBV7-2 to TRBJ2-5, with TRBD1 matching over 11 bases. CDR1 and CDR2 from the germline V gene are SGHTA and FQGNSA. The CDR3 has 15 amino acids. With V trimmed by 5 bases and J by 4 bases, 6 bases remained unmatched. This CDR3 is CASSGGQGAGETQYF. CDR3 in DNA: TGTGCCAGCAGCGGAGGACAGGGGGCAGGAGAGACCCAGTACTTC.

This chain uses TRBV5-4 with TRBJ2-5; TRBD2 agrees at 8 bases. Losses at the gene ends were 3 bases for V and 2 bases for J; bases not matched to a gene: 6. Germline loops: CDR1 SGHNT, CDR2 YYREEE (reference sequence). The CDR3 length is 15 residues. CDR3 amino acids: CASSSATSGQETQYF. In DNA form, the CDR3 reads TGTGCCAGCAGCTCCGCTACTAGCGGACAAGAGACCCAGTACTTC. Drawing the rest from reference TRBV5-4 and TRBJ2-5, the complete variable domain is ETGVTQSPTHLIKTRGQQVTLRCSSQSGHNTVSWYQQALGQGPQFIFQYYREEENGRGNFPPRFSGLQFPNYSSELNVNALELDDSALYLCASSSATSGQETQYFGPGTRLLVL.

This chain links TRBV19 with TRBJ2-7; 10 nucleotides agree with TRBD1. The CDR3 runs 15 residues. The V and J ends lost 5 bases and 1 base, in that order; junction bases with no gene match: 5. Germline-derived CDR1 and CDR2 are LNHDA and SQIVND (reference sequence). The CDR3 sequence: CASSHPGQGSYEQYF. In DNA form, the CDR3 reads TGTGCCAGTAGTCATCCGGGACAGGGGTCCTACGAGCAGTACTTC.

The V call is TRBV20-1, the J call TRBJ2-5; the match to TRBD1 covers 7 bases. With V trimmed by 7 bases and J by 5 bases, 1 base remained unmatched. CDR3 length: 10 amino acids. The V gene's germline CDR1 is DFQATT and CDR2 SNEGSKA (reference sequence). The CDR3, as DNA: TGCAGTGTCAGGGGGGAGACCCAGTACTTC. This translates into CSVRGETQYF.

The chain uses TRBV28 and TRBJ1-1; D not resolved. The V and J ends lost 3 bases and 4 bases respectively, with 9 bases between them. Germline V gene sequence: CDR1 MDHEN, CDR2 SYDVKM. The CDR3 runs 13 residues. CDR3 nucleotide sequence: TGTGCCAGCAGTTTGCCCCCCCTCACTGAAGCTTTCTTT. Residues: CASSLPPLTEAFF.

This clone was seen only once. The V and J genes are TRBV28 and TRBJ2-7; possibly TRBD1 for D (5 bases). V lost 6 bases, J lost 4 bases, and 16 bases lay in between. The CDR3 runs to 14 residues. Germline CDR1 reads MDHEN; CDR2 reads SYDVKM. The CDR3 DNA follows: TGTGCCAGCAGCCGCAGAGGTAGGGGATACGAGCAGTACTTC. Encoded protein: CASSRRGRGYEQYF.

About this clone itself: Other nucleotide sequences in the sample specify the same CDR3. The chain recombines TRBV6-5 with TRBJ2-7, with 8 bases fitting TRBD2. V lost 0 bases and J lost 4; bases outside the gene matches: 5. CDR1 and CDR2 (germline): MNHEY, SVGAGI. The CDR3 totals 15 residues. DNA for the CDR3: TGTGCCAGCAGTTACTCTGCGGGAGGACCTTACGAGCAGTACTTC. Amino acids: CASSYSAGGPYEQYF.